The 19 T cell receptor beta chains below come from one sample, sequenced in a study of shared clonotypes between healthy human individuals. Generated by immunoSEQ multiplex PCR, the TCRdb table keeps only in-frame clones and is missing some. Altogether 1,500,000 or so clones are present, around 97% being singletons, with the ten largest covering roughly 1.2%. Sequences were obtained from naive CD4+ T cells sorted from blood. Subset noted: CD45RA+ positively selected. The receptors come from a man aged 25 to 45 in good health.

V usage is TRBV19 and J usage is TRBJ2-7, with 7 bases fitting TRBD2. J lost 0 bases, V lost 5 bases, and 7 bases had no gene match. The V gene's germline CDR1 is LNHDA and CDR2 SQIVND (reference sequence). CDR3 length: 15 amino acids. CDR3 sequence reads: CASSLKAGPSYEQYF. CDR3 DNA: TGTGCCAGTAGTCTAAAAGCGGGACCCTCCTACGAGCAGTACTTC. Full variable domain (remainder filled in from reference TRBV19 and TRBJ2-7): DGGITQSPKYLFRKEGQNVTLSCEQNLNHDAMYWYRQDPGQGLRLIYYSQIVNDFQKGDIAEGYSVSREKKESFPLTVTSAQKNPTAFYLCASSLKAGPSYEQYFGPGTRLTVT.

In this sample, this clone turned up once. The chain employs TRBV5-1 and TRBJ2-7, with TRBD1 matching over 10 bases. The CDR3 contains 16 residues. Trimming took 3 bases from V and 2 from J; bases not matched to a gene: 8. CDR1 and CDR2 from the germline V gene are SGHRS and YFSETQ. The CDR3 reads CASSSTIGTGAYEQYF. The DNA for the CDR3 is TGCGCCAGCAGCTCAACAATCGGGACAGGGGCCTACGAGCAGTACTTC. Based on the CDR3 plus reference TRBV5-1 and TRBJ2-7, the full variable domain is KAGVTQTPRYLIKTRGQQVTLSCSPISGHRSVSWYQQTPGQGLQFLFEYFSETQRNKGNFPGRFSGRQFSNSRSEMNVSTLELGDSALYLCASSSTIGTGAYEQYFGPGTRLTVT.

The genes are TRBV6-1 and TRBJ1-5; 8 bases are a match to TRBD1. Per germline, CDR1 MNHNS and CDR2 SASEGT. The trim removed 5 bases at V and 6 bases at J, leaving 3 bases unmatched. The length of the CDR3 is 13 residues. CDR3 in DNA: TGTGCCAGCAGTCCGGACAGGGTTCAGCCCCAGCATTTT. Translation gives CASSPDRVQPQHF.

As regards this clone: This CDR3 is also generated by other DNA sequences in the sample. CDR3 DNA: TGTGCCAGCAGTCGAACCAGCTACGAGCAGTACTTC. The encoded protein is CASSRTSYEQYF. This chain joins TRBV6-5 and TRBJ2-7; D is unclear. The CDR3 spans 12 residues. V lost 5 bases to trimming and J lost 3 bases, with 8 bases between them. Per germline, CDR1 MNHEY and CDR2 SVGAGI.

The chain carries TRBV4-3 and TRBJ2-1; 7 bases align to TRBD2. CDR1 is LGHNA and CDR2 is YSLEER in the germline V gene. J was trimmed by 8 bases and V by 6 bases; bases with no gene match: 13. The CDR3 loop spans 15 amino acids. The CDR3 region is CASSLTWRESHEQFF. Written as DNA, the CDR3 is TGCGCCAGCAGTCTTACATGGCGGGAGAGCCATGAGCAGTTCTTC.

This chain uses TRBV7-9 with TRBJ2-1; TRBD1 agrees at 7 bases. The CDR3 length is 16 residues. Germline loops: CDR1 SEHNR, CDR2 FQNEAQ (reference sequence). The J segment lost 2 bases and the V segment lost 5 bases, leaving 9 bases of the junction unmatched. In nucleotides, the CDR3 is TGTGCCAGCAGCGTCCCTTGGGACAGACCCTACAATGAGCAGTTCTTC. This codes for CASSVPWDRPYNEQFF.

Turning to this clone: The sample carries other DNA sequences with the same CDR3. The chain recombines TRBV19 with TRBJ1-2; a possible D gene is TRBD1 (6 bases). This CDR3 spans 14 amino acids. Looked up from germline, CDR1 is LNHDA and CDR2 is SQIVND (reference sequence). Trimming took off 4 bases at V and 1 base at J, with 10 bases between the two ends. The CDR3 sequence is CASSRGQLNYGYTF. CDR3 in DNA: TGTGCCAGTAGTAGGGGACAACTTAACTATGGCTACACCTTC. Supplemented by reference TRBV19 and TRBJ1-2, the full variable domain reads DGGITQSPKYLFRKEGQNVTLSCEQNLNHDAMYWYRQDPGQGLRLIYYSQIVNDFQKGDIAEGYSVSREKKESFPLTVTSAQKNPTAFYLCASSRGQLNYGYTFGSGTRLTVV.

This clone has just one count. This chain uses TRBV11-2 with TRBJ2-3; 11 bases are shared with TRBD2. The germline gives CDR1 SGHAT, CDR2 FQNNGV. The trim removed 5 bases at V and 6 bases at J, leaving 16 bases unmatched. The CDR3 is 18 residues long. The CDR3 loop reads CASSLLKLAGVPGDTQYF. The DNA for the CDR3 is TGTGCCAGCAGCCTCCTAAAACTAGCGGGAGTTCCCGGGGATACGCAGTATTTT.

This clone was observed a single time. The chain joins TRBV4-2 to TRBJ2-1; D remains ambiguous. CDR3 length equals 16 residues. V lost 0 bases to trimming and J lost 2 bases, with 11 bases between them. CDR1 is LGHNA and CDR2 is YNFKEQ in the germline V gene. The CDR3 reads CASSQDRDLAYNEQFF. CDR3 in DNA: TGTGCCAGCAGCCAAGATCGTGACTTAGCCTACAATGAGCAGTTCTTC.

The table lists this clone with a count of one. In the same sample, other DNA sequences code for this CDR3. The gene calls are TRBV30 and TRBJ1-5; D uncertain. The germline V gene has CDR1 GTSNPN and CDR2 SVGIG (reference sequence). The CDR3 is 13 amino acids. Trimming removed 0 bases from V and 6 bases from J, with 9 bases in between. The CDR3 nucleotides are TGTGCCTGGAGTGTGCGGGGAGGTCAGCCCCAGCATTTT. Translating it yields CAWSVRGGQPQHF.

The rearrangement links TRBV18 to TRBJ1-4; 8 bases fit TRBD1. V trimming: 3 bases; J trimming: 6 bases; junction bases outside the gene matches: 12. Germline values: CDR1 KGHSH, CDR2 LQKENI. The CDR3 covers 17 residues. CDR3: CASSPYPRGTGHEKLFF. DNA of the CDR3: TGTGCCAGCTCACCGTACCCCCGCGGGACAGGCCATGAAAAACTGTTTTTT.

The chain couples TRBV19 to TRBJ2-7; D is unresolved. The CDR3 consists of 14 residues. With 5 bases removed from V and 1 base from J, the gap between germline ends came to 12 bases. From germline, CDR1 is LNHDA and CDR2 SQIVND (reference sequence). For the CDR3, the DNA is TGTGCCAGTAGTGGGTCGAGGTTTTCCTACGAGCAGTACTTC. It codes for CASSGSRFSYEQYF.

This rearrangement joins TRBV7-9 to TRBJ2-1, with 7 bases that match TRBD2. J was trimmed by 0 bases and V by 0 bases; bases with no gene match: 5. This CDR3 contains 17 residues. From germline, CDR1 is SEHNR and CDR2 FQNEAQ (reference sequence). Here the CDR3 reads CASSLASSGSSYNEQFF. The CDR3 nucleotides are TGTGCCAGCAGCTTAGCATCTAGCGGTAGCTCCTACAATGAGCAGTTCTTC.

CDR3 sequence (DNA): TGCGCCAGCAGTAAGTGGCAGGGAGGTACTGAAGCTTTCTTT. This encodes CASSKWQGGTEAFF. The V call is TRBV4-3, the J call TRBJ1-1; a weak D match, TRBD1 (5 bases). The CDR3 runs 14 residues. V lost 6 bases and J 5 bases, leaving 16 bases between the germline ends. CDR1 is LGHNA and CDR2 is YSLEER in the germline V gene.

This chain links TRBV5-4 with TRBJ2-1, with a tentative D call TRBD1 (6 bases). Trimming took off 4 bases at V and 8 bases at J, with 13 bases between the two ends. There are 13 residues in the CDR3. Germline V gives CDR1 SGHNT, CDR2 YYREEE (reference sequence). CDR3 amino acids: CASSITGIDEQFF. For the CDR3, the DNA is TGTGCCAGCAGCATCACAGGGATCGATGAGCAGTTCTTC.

This rearrangement joins TRBV6-5 to TRBJ2-3; no firm D call. The CDR3 contains 14 residues. Between the trimmed V and J ends, which lost 6 bases and 2 bases, there was a span of 12 bases. Per germline, CDR1 MNHEY and CDR2 SVGAGI. Here the CDR3 reads CASRPRGSTDTQYF. CDR3 in DNA: TGTGCCAGCAGACCCCGAGGCTCCACAGATACGCAGTATTTT.

The rearrangement links TRBV19 to TRBJ2-7, with no clear D. Trimming left V 0 bases short and J 1 base short, with 13 bases between. Germline V gene data show CDR1 as LNHDA and CDR2 as SQIVND (reference sequence). The CDR3 totals 16 residues. The CDR3 bases are TGTGCCAGTAGTATAGATCGGGCGAGTTCGTCCTACGAGCAGTACTTC. Translating it yields CASSIDRASSSYEQYF.

V is TRBV5-1 and J is TRBJ2-5, with 9 bases matching TRBD1. Germline values: CDR1 SGHRS, CDR2 YFSETQ. CDR3 length: 15 residues. Unmatched junction bases numbered 7, after V lost 4 bases and J lost 3 bases. The chain's CDR3 is CASSITGGREETQYF. The CDR3 nucleotides are TGCGCCAGCAGCATAACAGGGGGCAGGGAAGAGACCCAGTACTTC.

The chain couples TRBV10-1 to TRBJ2-1, with 11 bases identical to TRBD2. CDR1 is WNHNN and CDR2 is SYGVQD in the germline V gene (reference sequence). J lost 7 bases, V lost 6 bases, and 5 bases had no gene match. The CDR3 runs 14 residues. The CDR3: CASRYRTSGNEQFF. Here the CDR3 DNA reads TGCGCCAGCAGGTACCGGACTAGCGGGAATGAGCAGTTCTTC.